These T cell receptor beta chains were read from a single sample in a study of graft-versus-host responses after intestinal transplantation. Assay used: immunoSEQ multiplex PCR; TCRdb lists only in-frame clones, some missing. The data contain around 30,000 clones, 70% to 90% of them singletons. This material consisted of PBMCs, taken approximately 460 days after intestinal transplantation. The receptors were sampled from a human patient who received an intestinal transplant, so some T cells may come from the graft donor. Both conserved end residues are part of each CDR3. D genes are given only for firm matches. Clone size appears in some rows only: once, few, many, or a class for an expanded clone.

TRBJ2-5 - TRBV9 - CASSVREGGETQYF TGTGCCAGCAGCGTAAGGGAAGGGGGAGAGACCCAGTACTTC
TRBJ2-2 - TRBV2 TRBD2 CASGLAGGGELFF TGTGCCAGCGGACTAGCGGGGGGCGGGGAGCTGTTTTTT
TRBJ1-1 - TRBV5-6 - CASSFTGLHTEAFF TGTGCCAGCAGTTTTACAGGGTTACACACTGAAGCTTTCTTT
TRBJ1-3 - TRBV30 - CAWGLRALRNTIYF TGTGCCTGGGGGCTCCGGGCTCTCCGAAACACCATATATTTT
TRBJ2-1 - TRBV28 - CASSLHSSYNEQFF TGTGCCAGCAGTCTCCATAGCTCCTACAATGAGCAGTTCTTC
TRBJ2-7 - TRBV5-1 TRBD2 CASSGNPGSYYEQYF TGCGCCAGTAGCGGGAATCCAGGGTCCTACTACGAGCAGTACTTC
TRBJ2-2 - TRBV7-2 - CASSAQGGGPGTGELFF TGTGCCAGCTCCGCCCAGGGGGGGGGACCGGGCACCGGGGAGCTGTTTTTT
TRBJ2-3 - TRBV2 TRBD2 CASGGLAGLVGTDTQYF TGTGCCAGCGGTGGACTAGCGGGGTTGGTTGGCACAGATACGCAGTATTTT
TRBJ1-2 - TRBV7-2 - CASSLVRAHGYTF TGTGCCAGCAGCTTAGTGAGGGCCCATGGCTACACCTTC
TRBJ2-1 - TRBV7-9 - CASSLAGAHNEQFF TGTGCCAGCAGCTTAGCGGGAGCCCACAATGAGCAGTTCTTC
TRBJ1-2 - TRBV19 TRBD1 CASSMTGTGGYYGYTF TGTGCCAGTAGTATGACCGGGACAGGGGGTTACTATGGCTACACCTTC
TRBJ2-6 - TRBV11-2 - CASAPGANVLTF TGTGCCAGCGCCCCTGGGGCCAACGTCCTGACTTTC
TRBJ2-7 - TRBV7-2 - CASSFRGSTGYEQYF TGTGCCAGCAGCTTTAGAGGATCGACAGGCTACGAGCAGTACTTC
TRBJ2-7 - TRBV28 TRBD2 CASTIRGRAYEQYF TGTGCCAGCACGATTCGTGGGAGGGCGTACGAGCAGTACTTC
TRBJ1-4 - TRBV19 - CASPRINEEKLFF TGTGCCAGTCCACGGATTAATGAAGAAAAACTGTTTTTT
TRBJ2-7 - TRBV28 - CASSLSNRKGSYF TGTGCCAGCAGCCTCAGTAACAGGAAAGGGTCGTACTTC
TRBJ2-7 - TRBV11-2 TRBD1 CASSWQQGVDEQYF TGTGCCAGCAGCTGGCAACAGGGGGTCGACGAGCAGTACTTC
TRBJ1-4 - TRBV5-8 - CASSLYGGGLNEKLFF TGTGCCAGCAGCTTGTATGGAGGGGGGCTGAATGAAAAACTGTTTTTT
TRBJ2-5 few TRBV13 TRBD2 CASSLAFGTSGSPQETQYF TGTGCCAGCAGCTTAGCCTTTGGGACTAGCGGGAGCCCCCAAGAGACCCAGTACTTC
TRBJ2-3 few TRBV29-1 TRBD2 CSVEGSRTSGTDTQYF TGCAGCGTTGAAGGGAGTCGGACTAGCGGTACAGATACGCAGTATTTT
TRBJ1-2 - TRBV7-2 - CASSLERNYGYTF TGTGCCAGCAGCTTAGAACGGAACTATGGCTACACCTTC
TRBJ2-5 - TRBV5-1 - CASRNLPGARAEETQYF TGCGCCAGCAGGAATTTGCCGGGGGCGCGGGCTGAAGAGACCCAGTACTTC
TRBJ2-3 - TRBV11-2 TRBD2 CASSLAGSATDTQYF TGTGCCAGCAGCCTAGCGGGATCCGCGACAGATACGCAGTATTTT
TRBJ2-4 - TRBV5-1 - CASSLAGNIQYF TGCGCCAGCAGCTTGGCCGGAAACATTCAGTACTTC
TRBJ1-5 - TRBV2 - CASSDRTYSNQPQHF TGTGCCAGCAGTGATAGGACTTATAGCAATCAGCCCCAGCATTTT
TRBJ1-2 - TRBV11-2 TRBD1 CASSLDGTGGGYTF TGTGCCAGCAGCTTAGATGGGACAGGGGGCGGCTACACCTTC
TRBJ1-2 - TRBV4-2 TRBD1 CASSLSDRPGYTF TGTGCCAGCAGCCTTTCGGACAGGCCAGGCTACACCTTC
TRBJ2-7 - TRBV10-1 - CASSSGRTYKQYF TGCGCCAGCAGCAGTGGTCGGACATACAAGCAGTACTTC
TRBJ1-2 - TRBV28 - CASSPGGSHGYTF TGTGCCAGCAGTCCTGGCGGGAGCCATGGCTACACCTTC
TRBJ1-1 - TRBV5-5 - CASSLAGTAFF TGTGCCAGCAGCTTGGCAGGGACCGCTTTCTTT